The rows below give T cell receptor beta chains drawn from one sample of a study of T cell repertoires in MIS-A myocarditis. Sequencing was performed with immunoSEQ multiplex PCR; in TCRdb, only in-frame clones are kept and a portion is missing. The table records 10,000 to 13,000 clones, about 80% of them present only once. Sequencing was done on a sample of right ventricle heart tissue obtained at autopsy. These receptors were obtained from a man aged 18 to 30 with fulminant myocarditis from multisystem inflammatory syndrome in adults (MIS-A) after COVID-19. Both conserved end residues are part of each CDR3. The D gene is left open where the match is weak. The listing skips clone size in some rows; elsewhere it reads once, few, many or a size class.

d_call	v_call	j_call	clone_size	cdr3_aa	cdr3_nt
NA	TRBV2	TRBJ1-3	NA	CASFISSGNTIYF	TGTGCCAGCTTTATAAGCTCTGGAAACACCATATATTTT
NA	TRBV2	TRBJ1-2	once	CAISRTGTNNGYTF	TGTGCCATAAGCCGCACCGGGACAAACAATGGCTACACCTTC
NA	TRBV6-5	TRBJ1-4	NA	CASRPGVREKLFF	TGTGCCAGCAGGCCCGGGGTACGGGAAAAACTGTTTTTT
NA	TRBV9	TRBJ2-7	NA	CASSPFTEQYF	TGTGCCAGCAGCCCTTTTACCGAGCAGTACTTC
TRBD1	TRBV4-1	TRBJ1-2	NA	CASSQDIGDRSHYRYGYTF	TGCGCCAGCAGCCAAGATATAGGGGACAGGTCTCACTACCGCTATGGCTACACCTTC
NA	TRBV5-4	TRBJ1-2	NA	CASSHPTTGTNYGYTF	TGTGCCAGCAGCCATCCGACGACCGGGACCAACTATGGCTACACCTTC
NA	TRBV7-9	TRBJ2-5	NA	CASSPPDGWETQYF	TGTGCCAGCAGCCCCCCGGACGGGTGGGAGACCCAGTACTTC
TRBD1	TRBV7-8	TRBJ1-2	NA	CASSLRDSPQYGYTF	TGTGCCAGCAGCCTCCGGGACAGCCCACAGTATGGCTACACCTTC
NA	TRBV5-1	TRBJ2-3	NA	CASSGGEAGTWPGTDTQYF	TGCGCCAGCAGTGGGGGTGAGGCGGGGACCTGGCCAGGCACAGATACGCAGTATTTT
TRBD1	TRBV10-2	TRBJ1-2	NA	CASTPTGQLYGYTF	TGCGCCAGCACCCCGACAGGGCAACTCTATGGCTACACCTTC
TRBD2	TRBV7-2	TRBJ2-1	NA	CASSRRGFSGGNNEQFF	TGCGCCAGCAGCCGCCGGGGGTTTAGCGGGGGGAACAATGAGCAGTTCTTC
NA	TRBV6-6	TRBJ2-1	NA	CASSYSRGEQFF	TGTGCCAGCAGTTATAGTAGGGGCGAGCAGTTCTTC
TRBD1	TRBV7-8	TRBJ1-1	NA	CASSTAQGATEAFF	TGTGCCAGCAGCACAGCACAGGGGGCCACTGAAGCTTTCTTT
NA	TRBV2	TRBJ2-1	NA	CASSGGPGQYNEQFF	TGTGCCAGCAGTGGGGGACCAGGACAGTACAATGAGCAGTTCTTC
NA	TRBV12-3/TRBV12-4	TRBJ1-1	NA	CASSTYAEAFF	TGTGCCAGCAGTACATACGCTGAAGCTTTCTTT
TRBD1	TRBV9	TRBJ1-2	NA	CASSELPGQGAGYTF	TGTGCCAGCAGCGAACTACCGGGACAGGGTGCGGGCTACACCTTC
NA	TRBV5-1	TRBJ2-2	NA	CASSPLGTGELFF	TGCGCCAGCAGCCCCCTGGGGACCGGGGAGCTGTTTTTT
NA	TRBV28	TRBJ1-1	NA	CASSSSGGTEAFF	TGTGCCAGCAGCTCGTCAGGCGGGACTGAAGCTTTCTTT
TRBD2	TRBV6-5	TRBJ2-4	NA	CASRAGLAGANIQYF	TGTGCCAGCAGGGCGGGACTAGCGGGAGCGAACATTCAGTACTTC
NA	TRBV19	TRBJ1-5	few	CASSQYSNQPQHF	TGTGCCAGTAGTCAGTATAGCAATCAGCCCCAGCATTTT
TRBD2	TRBV10-1	TRBJ2-2	NA	CASSVVGGANTGELFF	TGCGCCAGCAGTGTAGTCGGGGGGGCGAACACCGGGGAGCTGTTTTTT
TRBD1	TRBV6-5	TRBJ1-5	NA	CASSRGQGINQPQHF	TGTGCCAGCAGCCGGGGACAGGGGATCAATCAGCCCCAGCATTTT
NA	TRBV3-1/TRBV3-2	TRBJ2-7	once	CASSQGTHGGGYEQYF	TGTGCCAGCAGCCAAGGAACTCATGGTGGGGGTTACGAGCAGTACTTC
NA	TRBV15	TRBJ1-2	once	CATYRRNYGYTF	TGTGCCACCTACAGACGAAACTATGGCTACACCTTC
NA	TRBV4-3	TRBJ1-5	once	CASSQEVGGLSNQPQHF	TGCGCCAGCAGCCAAGAAGTCGGGGGGTTGAGCAATCAGCCCCAGCATTTT
NA	TRBV27	TRBJ1-6	NA	CASSPPAGVKAALHF	TGTGCCAGCAGTCCCCCCGCGGGGGTTAAAGCGGCTCTCCACTTT
NA	TRBV4-3	TRBJ1-4	NA	CASSQAIDEKLFF	TGCGCCAGCAGCCAAGCAATAGATGAAAAACTGTTTTTT
NA	TRBV6-5	TRBJ2-3	NA	CASSKWGTSTDTQYF	TGTGCCAGCTCAAAATGGGGAACTAGCACAGATACGCAGTATTTT
NA	TRBV2	TRBJ1-5	NA	CASNTNGWSNQPQHF	TGTGCCAGCAACACGAACGGGTGGAGCAATCAGCCCCAGCATTTT
NA	TRBV27	TRBJ2-2	once	CASTHPPGELFF	TGTGCCAGCACCCATCCTCCCGGGGAGCTGTTTTTT
NA	TRBV19	TRBJ2-5	NA	CASSSGLRETQYF	TGTGCCAGTAGTTCCGGCCTGCGGGAGACCCAGTACTTC
NA	TRBV6-1	TRBJ2-7	NA	CASSETAQDGLYEQYF	TGTGCCAGCAGTGAGACTGCCCAGGACGGTCTGTACGAGCAGTACTTC
NA	TRBV29-1	TRBJ2-2	few	CSVLDEFELFF	TGCAGCGTGCTAGATGAATTTGAGCTGTTTTTT
NA	TRBV20-1	TRBJ2-7	NA	CSALRGGEQYF	TGCAGTGCTCTCAGGGGAGGCGAGCAGTACTTC
NA	TRBV6-4	TRBJ2-7	NA	CASGRKLTGNSYEQYF	TGTGCCAGCGGCCGAAAACTAACAGGGAACTCCTACGAGCAGTACTTC
NA	TRBV11-2	TRBJ1-2	NA	CASSLGFNYGYTF	TGTGCCAGCAGCTTAGGGTTTAACTATGGCTACACCTTC
TRBD1	TRBV14	TRBJ1-4	NA	CASSPWTGGNEKLFF	TGTGCCAGCAGCCCCTGGACAGGGGGCAATGAAAAACTGTTTTTT
NA	TRBV27	TRBJ1-6	NA	CASSDSQGPEDDSPLHF	TGTGCCAGCAGCGACTCCCAGGGACCCGAAGATGATTCACCCCTCCACTTT
NA	TRBV9	TRBJ2-5	NA	CASSVEGGAFSETQYF	TGTGCCAGCAGCGTAGAAGGGGGGGCCTTTTCAGAGACCCAGTACTTC
NA	TRBV7-9	TRBJ2-7	NA	CASSLQGYEQYF	TGTGCCAGCAGCTTACAGGGCTACGAGCAGTACTTC
TRBD1	TRBV23-1	TRBJ2-1	NA	CASSQSGGQARRNEQFF	TGCGCCAGCAGTCAATCGGGGGGACAGGCAAGGCGTAATGAGCAGTTCTTC
TRBD1	TRBV9	TRBJ1-5	NA	CASSAGQHNQPQHF	TGTGCCAGCAGCGCGGGACAGCACAATCAGCCCCAGCATTTT
NA	TRBV11-2	TRBJ2-7	NA	CASSSYGTASYEQYF	TGTGCCAGCAGTTCTTACGGGACGGCTTCCTACGAGCAGTACTTC
TRBD2	TRBV19	TRBJ2-1	NA	CASSITIYGGEQFF	TGTGCCAGTAGTATAACTATTTACGGGGGGGAGCAGTTCTTC
TRBD1	TRBV14	TRBJ1-6	NA	CASSETDRVYSPLHF	TGTGCCAGCAGCGAAACCGACAGGGTGTACTCACCCCTCCACTTT
TRBD1	TRBV5-6	TRBJ2-2	NA	CASSLGTGNTGELFF	TGTGCCAGCAGCCTGGGGACAGGGAACACCGGGGAGCTGTTTTTT